The clone carrying this T cell receptor (beta chain) appeared many times. The data are from a study of regulatory T cells in long-lasting Graves disease. Overall study context: Graves' patients (newly diagnosed) had been on antithyroid drugs under 3 months.

Time point described: newly diagnosed GD, antithyroid drugs for less than 3 months. The authors made the TCR library using RNA they extracted from PBMCs. Investigators prepared the TCR beta libraries by applying iRepertoire HTBI primers and Arm-PCR of CDR3 regions. MiXCR, applied by TCRdb to the multiplex PCR reads, yields one record per CDR3 protein. Altogether 350,000 to 450,000 distinct CDR3 sequences are present, 12% being singletons, with the ten largest covering 15% to 20%. The CDR3 consists of 14 residues. CDR1 SGHNT and CDR2 YYREEE come from the germline V gene (reference sequence). Trimming took off 4 bases at V and 4 bases at J, with 14 bases between the two ends. The same sample was also studied in work on T cells in Graves' hyperthyroidism and ophthalmopathy.

Here the sequenced sample was peripheral blood mononuclear cells (PBMCs), taken at new diagnosis, from a patient treated with antithyroid drugs. The V gene is TRBV5-4, the J gene TRBJ1-2; maybe TRBD1 (5 bases). The clonotype originates from a woman aged 18-29 years with Graves disease. CDR3 DNA sequence: TGTGCCAGCAGCCCGGCGGGAGGGGCCTATGGCTACACCTTC. This translates into CASSPAGGAYGYTF.